This note documents a single T cell receptor beta chain sequence. The CDR3 totals 12 residues. Trimming pared 6 bases from V and 5 bases from J, leaving 10 bases between. Germline assignment: CDR1 MNHEY and CDR2 SVGAGI. In the source study's methods: How many nucleated cells were present was estimated from reference gene primer amplification. The protocol was immunoSEQ multiplex PCR, while the TCRdb copy is restricted to in-frame clones and leaves out a portion. V and J calls and clone size are as listed in that table; D and trimming were resolved from the DNA. Among 200,000 to 250,000 clones listed, 80% to 90% were seen once. The record originates from a study of blood T cell repertoires in COVID-19.

This receptor was obtained from a man aged 18 to 29 with active or convalescent COVID-19. The V call is TRBV6-5, the J call TRBJ1-2, with no clear D. Source material: peripheral blood. DNA for the CDR3: TGTGCCAGCAGCCAACTACAATATGGCTACACCTTC. Residues: CASSQLQYGYTF.